This TCR beta chain stems from a study of liver allograft versus peripheral blood T cells. The overall study: Comparative analysis was performed on T cell receptor repertoires from transplanted livers and from recipients' peripheral blood.

Study-wide points: Reported data describe T cell receptor repertoires within liver allografts as differing from those in peripheral blood.

Many counts were recorded for this clonotype. Its antigen is not known. Per germline, CDR1 ENHRY and CDR2 SYGVKD. V lost 3 bases, J lost 5 bases, and 14 bases lay in between. This CDR3 spans 15 amino acids. TCRdb analysed the reads with MiXCR anew, one entry per CDR3 protein. This repertoire shows around 12,000 distinct CDR3 sequences, approximately 30% found once; its top ten account for 2.2%. This chain joins TRBV10-3 and TRBJ1-5; D remains unclear. The clonotype originates from a human patient who had a liver transplant. Some of the T cells might come from the graft donor. The CDR3 sequence: CAISDDAGNYQPQHF. CDR3 in DNA: TGTGCCATCAGTGATGACGCGGGGAACTATCAGCCCCAGCATTTT.